Listed below are T cell receptor beta chains from one sample, sequenced in a study of blood T cell repertoires in COVID-19. Libraries were prepared by immunoSEQ multiplex PCR; TCRdb keeps only in-frame clonotypes and omits some of them. The sample holds over 250,000 clones, over 80% seen once. Material for sequencing was peripheral blood. The receptors come from a woman in her seventies with COVID-19, enrolled during active disease. CDR3s include the opening cysteine and the closing phenylalanine or tryptophan. D genes are given only for firm matches. Size is omitted from some rows. Given values are once, few, many or a class for expanded clones.

CASSLVGLAGANEQFF	TGTGCCAGCAGCTTAGTAGGCCTAGCGGGAGCCAATGAGCAGTTCTTC	TRBV7-2	TRBJ2-1	.	TRBD2
CASEGNYGYTF	TGTGCCAGCGAGGGTAACTATGGCTACACCTTC	TRBV2	TRBJ1-2	.	.
CASSQDWGGGTDTQYF	TGTGCCAGCAGCCAAGACTGGGGAGGAGGGACAGATACGCAGTATTTT	TRBV3-1/TRBV3-2	TRBJ2-3	.	.
CASSFVGSWNEQFF	TGTGCCAGCAGCTTTGTCGGGAGTTGGAATGAGCAGTTCTTC	TRBV7-2	TRBJ2-1	.	.
CATSRVTPEAGDEQFF	TGTGCCACCAGCAGGGTCACTCCCGAGGCGGGGGATGAGCAGTTCTTC	TRBV15	TRBJ2-1	.	TRBD2
CASSQEGLSGANVLTF	TGTGCCAGCAGCCAAGAGGGACTCTCTGGGGCCAACGTCCTGACTTTC	TRBV3-1/TRBV3-2	TRBJ2-6	.	.
CATWTGGAEQYF	TGTGCCACGTGGACAGGGGGCGCCGAGCAGTACTTC	TRBV6-5	TRBJ2-7	.	TRBD1
CAISEVASSGTNEQFF	TGTGCCATCAGTGAAGTGGCTTCTAGCGGGACAAATGAGCAGTTCTTC	TRBV10-3	TRBJ2-1	.	TRBD2
CASSLAMSSENSPLHF	TGCGCCAGCAGCTTGGCCATGAGTTCCGAGAATTCACCCCTCCACTTT	TRBV5-1	TRBJ1-6	.	.
CASSLAGSGYNEQFF	TGTGCCAGCAGCTTAGCCGGGAGTGGTTACAATGAGCAGTTCTTC	TRBV11-2	TRBJ2-1	.	.
CASSFKLAGGFTETQYF	TGTGCCAGCAGCTTCAAACTAGCGGGAGGCTTCACCGAGACCCAGTACTTC	TRBV5-4	TRBJ2-5	.	TRBD2
CASSTRGGGYEQYF	TGTGCCAGTAGTACCCGGGGAGGGGGTTACGAGCAGTACTTC	TRBV19	TRBJ2-7	.	.
CASSLIGVEQYF	TGTGCCAGCAGCTTAATAGGGGTTGAGCAGTACTTC	TRBV7-3	TRBJ2-7	once	.
CAISDHNQETQYF	TGTGCCATCAGTGACCACAACCAAGAGACCCAGTACTTC	TRBV10-3	TRBJ2-5	.	.
CASSSTGITEAFF	TGTGCCAGCAGCTCCACAGGGATCACTGAAGCTTTCTTT	TRBV7-3	TRBJ1-1	.	.
CASSLDRETQYF	TGCGCCAGCAGCTTGGACCGGGAGACCCAGTACTTC	TRBV5-1	TRBJ2-5	.	.
CASSEAGGVTDTQYF	TGTGCCAGCAGTGAGGCGGGAGGGGTCACAGATACGCAGTATTTT	TRBV6-1	TRBJ2-3	.	TRBD2
CASSQDLGPYEQYF	TGTGCCAGCAGCCAAGATCTGGGCCCCTACGAGCAGTACTTC	TRBV3-1/TRBV3-2	TRBJ2-7	.	.
CASSQRASGTYEQYF	TGCGCCAGCAGCCAGAGGGCCTCCGGTACCTACGAGCAGTACTTC	TRBV5-1	TRBJ2-7	.	.
CASSPGGAAYNEQFF	TGTGCCAGCAGTCCCGGCGGGGCAGCCTACAATGAGCAGTTCTTC	TRBV2	TRBJ2-1	.	.
CASSTATGGAEGNTIYF	TGCGCCAGCAGCACGGCAACAGGGGGCGCGGAAGGAAACACCATATATTTT	TRBV5-1	TRBJ1-3	.	TRBD1
CASSSTSGRSGELFF	TGTGCCAGCAGCTCGACAAGCGGGAGGTCCGGGGAGCTGTTTTTT	TRBV7-8	TRBJ2-2	.	TRBD2